One and the same sample provided the 25 T cell receptor beta chains below, sequenced in a study of blood T cell repertoires in COVID-19 (dated by TCRdb to the early 2020s). The method was the immunoSEQ multiplex PCR assay. The immuneACCESS repertoire file appears here via TCRdb, limited to in-frame rearrangements. These files lack a portion of the clones; in checked studies, under half of the deficit traces to unresolved V genes, and the cause of the others is not known. The sample table contains fewer than 200,000 clones; only one count was recorded for about 80% of them. The ten largest clones add up to roughly 9.1% of the sample. Sequencing was performed on peripheral blood. These receptors were obtained from an older woman with acute or convalescent COVID-19.

Comment on this clone: Germline and junction disagree at one end, which may indicate a read error. In DNA form, the CDR3 reads TGTGCCAGCAGATACTCTGGGCGGACAAGCCTCATGGATGGCTACACCTTC. It translates to CASRYSGRTSLMDGYTF. This chain connects TRBV6-2 or TRBV6-3 to TRBJ1-2; perhaps TRBD1 as D (5 bases). This CDR3 contains 17 residues. The germline V gene has CDR1 MNHEY and CDR2 SVGEGT.

The chain combines TRBV2 with TRBJ2-6, with 9 positions matching TRBD1. Germline V gene sequence: CDR1 SNHLY, CDR2 FYNNEI. The J segment lost 2 bases and the V segment lost 8 bases, leaving 10 bases of the junction unmatched. This CDR3 region has 17 residues. The chain's CDR3 is CASSVGQGLAGANVLTF. CDR3 DNA sequence: TGTGCCAGCTCCGTGGGACAGGGTTTAGCTGGGGCCAACGTCCTGACTTTC. The full variable domain, its missing parts supplied by reference TRBV2 and TRBJ2-6, is EPEVTQTPSHQVTQMGQEVILRCVPISNHLYFYWYRQILGQKVEFLVSFYNNEISEKSEIFDDQFSVERPDGSNFTLKIRSTKLEDSAMYFCASSVGQGLAGANVLTFGAGSRLTVL.

The chain carries TRBV19 and TRBJ1-5, with TRBD1 matching 7 bases. The J segment lost 5 bases and the V segment lost 4 bases, leaving 8 bases of the junction unmatched. The CDR3 is made up of 15 amino acids. Germline values: CDR1 LNHDA, CDR2 SQIVND (reference sequence). CDR3 protein: CASSTRQGGDQPQHF. The CDR3 coding sequence is TGTGCCAGTAGTACCAGACAGGGTGGGGATCAGCCCCAGCATTTT.

The gene calls are TRBV9 and TRBJ2-1; D might be TRBD2 (5 bases). Per the germline V gene, CDR1 is SGDLS and CDR2 is YYNGEE. Trimming took off 3 bases at V and 2 bases at J, with 12 bases between the two ends. The CDR3 sequence is 15 residues long. CDR3 sequence reads: CASSEAGLTYNEQFF. The DNA for the CDR3 is TGTGCCAGCAGCGAGGCGGGTCTTACCTACAATGAGCAGTTCTTC.

This clone was counted only a few times. The chain couples TRBV19 to TRBJ2-1, with 10 bases identical to TRBD2. Germline CDR1 is LNHDA and CDR2 is SQIVND (reference sequence). This CDR3 is 18 amino acids long. V lost 5 bases and J lost 9; bases outside the gene matches: 19. CDR3 DNA sequence: TGTGCCAGTAGTTTTAGAACTAGCGGGATAAAACAAGTTGGTGAGCAGTTCTTC. As protein: CASSFRTSGIKQVGEQFF.

The chain recombines TRBV19 with TRBJ2-6, with 10 bases fitting TRBD1. CDR1 and CDR2 from the germline V gene are LNHDA and SQIVND (reference sequence). J was trimmed by 4 bases and V by 3 bases; bases with no gene match: 6. The CDR3 loop spans 17 amino acids. The CDR3 DNA follows: TGTGCCAGTAGTATGAGACAGGGGGCGCAAGGGGCCAACGTCCTGACTTTC. Translating it yields CASSMRQGAQGANVLTF.

The chain is built from TRBV29-1 and TRBJ2-2; D is possibly TRBD1 (5 bases). V was pared by 4 bases and J by 0 bases, with 6 bases between. This CDR3 is built from 13 residues. Germline lookup yields CDR1 SQVTM and CDR2 ANQGSEA. The CDR3 DNA reads as TGCAGCGTTGCAGGGCCGAACACCGGGGAGCTGTTTTTT. The encoded protein is CSVAGPNTGELFF.

Only one count was recorded for this clone. The CDR3 here is CASSQGSDQPQHF. The CDR3, as DNA: TGTGCCAGCAGCCAAGGGAGCGATCAGCCCCAGCATTTT. This sequence joins TRBV3-1 (or the pseudogene TRBV3-2) and TRBJ1-5; D is ambiguous. CDR3 length equals 13 residues. The V gene lost 1 base and the J gene lost 5 bases, with 6 bases spanning the gap. Germline CDR1 reads LGHDT; CDR2 reads YNNKEL (reference sequence).

The chain carries TRBV6-5 and TRBJ2-3, with TRBD2 identical over 7 bases. CDR3 length equals 15 residues. V shed 0 bases, J shed 6 bases, and the junction held 6 bases outside the gene matches. Germline CDR1 and CDR2: MNHEY and SVGAGI. The CDR3 sequence: CASSYSGREADTQYF. Here the CDR3 DNA reads TGTGCCAGCAGTTACTCGGGTCGGGAGGCCGATACGCAGTATTTT.

The chain combines TRBV5-1 with TRBJ2-3; 10 nucleotides align to TRBD1. Germline CDR1 is SGHRS and CDR2 is YFSETQ. V dropped 4 bases and J dropped 6; count of bases not matched to a gene: 8. The CDR3 sequence is 15 residues long. The CDR3 loop reads CASSETGQGGDTQYF. The DNA for the CDR3 is TGCGCCAGCAGCGAAACCGGACAGGGGGGGGATACGCAGTATTTT.

The chain joins TRBV6-5 to TRBJ2-7; possible D gene TRBD2, 5 bases. Germline V lookup: CDR1 MNHEY, CDR2 SVGAGI. The CDR3 is made up of 13 amino acids. The V and J ends lost 5 bases and 3 bases respectively, with 11 bases between them. The chain's CDR3 is CASSPPGDYEQYF. The DNA for the CDR3 is TGTGCCAGCAGTCCCCCCGGGGACTACGAGCAGTACTTC.

The V call is TRBV27, the J call TRBJ1-4, with a tentative D call TRBD1 (6 bases). The CDR3 sequence is 16 residues long. The germline gives CDR1 MNHEY, CDR2 SMNVEV (reference sequence). Between the trimmed V and J ends, which lost 2 bases and 4 bases, there was a span of 14 bases. This chain's CDR3 is CASSLRGAGSNEKLFF. DNA for the CDR3: TGTGCCAGCAGTTTACGGGGGGCAGGGAGTAATGAAAAACTGTTTTTT.

The chain recombines TRBV28 with TRBJ1-2; a possible D gene is TRBD1 (5 bases). CDR3 size: 15 residues. In germline, CDR1 is MDHEN, CDR2 SYDVKM. V lost 3 bases to trimming and J lost 9 bases, with 20 bases between them. The CDR3 loop reads CASSLSGRVKSSYTF. Here the CDR3 DNA reads TGTGCCAGCAGTTTGTCTGGCAGGGTAAAATCTAGCTACACCTTC.

J is TRBJ2-6 and V is TRBV29-1; 11 bases are a match to TRBD2. CDR1 and CDR2 (germline): SQVTM, ANQGSEA. This CDR3 is 16 amino acids long. The J segment lost 0 bases and the V segment lost 4 bases, leaving 2 bases of the junction unmatched. As DNA, the CDR3 is TGCAGCGTTGTCACTAGCGGGAGCTCTGGGGCCAACGTCCTGACTTTC. This encodes CSVVTSGSSGANVLTF.

This clone has a single count. The chain's CDR3 is CAWSLRTSGSAGANVLTF. The CDR3 DNA follows: TGTGCCTGGAGTCTTCGGACTAGCGGGAGTGCTGGGGCCAACGTCCTGACTTTC. The chain uses TRBV30 and TRBJ2-6; 13 bases match TRBD2. The CDR3 runs to 18 residues. J was trimmed by 2 bases and V by 2 bases; bases with no gene match: 6. CDR1 and CDR2 from the germline V gene are GTSNPN and SVGIG (reference sequence).

V is TRBV18 and J is TRBJ1-1, with a possible D match to TRBD1 (5 bases). V lost 3 bases and J lost 8, with 7 bases in between. The CDR3 spans 11 residues. CDR1 is KGHSH, CDR2 LQKENI, per germline. The CDR3 protein is CASSPGQEAFF. DNA of the CDR3: TGTGCCAGCTCACCCGGACAAGAAGCTTTCTTT.

The rearrangement joins TRBV4-3 to TRBJ1-6, with 10 bases fitting TRBD1. Germline CDR1 is LGHNA and CDR2 is YSLEER. CDR3 length: 14 residues. The trim removed 4 bases at V and 10 bases at J, leaving 4 bases unmatched. CDR3 nucleotide sequence: TGCGCCAGCAGCCCACGACAGGGGGCCTCACCCCTCCACTTT. This sequence encodes CASSPRQGASPLHF.

The chain recombines TRBV5-5 with TRBJ1-6, with D maybe TRBD1 (6 bases). Germline V gene lookup returns CDR1 SGHKS and CDR2 YYEKEE (reference sequence). V was clipped by 0 bases and J by 7 bases, with 17 bases between them. The CDR3 is made up of 17 amino acids. Here the CDR3 reads CASSLDPGGLGNSPLHF. The CDR3 DNA sequence: TGTGCCAGCAGCTTGGATCCGGGGGGCTTAGGCAATTCACCCCTCCACTTT.

This sequence joins TRBV7-8 and TRBJ2-7; 8 bases map to TRBD2. This CDR3 spans 15 amino acids. Trimming took 6 bases from V and 0 from J; bases not matched to a gene: 7. CDR1 is SGHVS, CDR2 FQNEAQ, per germline. CDR3 amino acids: CASRVSGGRSYEQYF. CDR3 nucleotides: TGTGCCAGCAGGGTAAGCGGGGGACGCTCCTACGAGCAGTACTTC.

This clone has only one observation. This sequence joins TRBV4-1 and TRBJ2-2; D is undetermined. The V and J ends lost 2 bases and 0 bases respectively, with 10 bases between them. The CDR3 has 16 residues. Germline CDR1 and CDR2: MGHRA and YSYEKL. The CDR3 sequence is CASSQLGRANTGELFF. CDR3 in DNA: TGCGCCAGCAGCCAATTGGGCCGTGCGAACACCGGGGAGCTGTTTTTT.

This sequence joins TRBV6-5 and TRBJ1-2; D is possibly TRBD1 (6 bases). CDR3 length equals 15 residues. Trimming took 8 bases from V and 4 from J, leaving 20 bases between them. The germline gives CDR1 MNHEY, CDR2 SVGAGI. CDR3 sequence reads: CASASGGGRSYGYTF. The CDR3 DNA sequence: TGTGCCAGCGCCTCCGGGGGGGGCCGGTCCTATGGCTACACCTTC.

The chain is built from TRBV23-1 and TRBJ2-7, with a weak D call TRBD1 (6 bases). TRBV23-1 counts as an open reading frame of uncertain function. The CDR3 consists of 16 residues. V lost 3 bases and J lost 3, with 18 bases in between. The CDR3 nucleotides are TGCGCCAGCAGTCATAACCCTAGGACAGCGGACTACGAGCAGTACTTC. Its protein is CASSHNPRTADYEQYF.

This chain connects TRBV27 to TRBJ1-5; 8 positions agree with TRBD1. V shed 5 bases and J 2 bases; nucleotides not matched to a gene: 8. The CDR3 length is 16 residues. The germline V gene encodes CDR1 MNHEY and CDR2 SMNVEV (reference sequence). CDR3 loop: CASSPTPTGGNQPQHF. CDR3 bases: TGTGCCAGCAGTCCCACTCCGACAGGGGGCAATCAGCCCCAGCATTTT.

V and J are TRBV2 and TRBJ1-1; D gene unclear. CDR1 is SNHLY, CDR2 FYNNEI, per germline. The CDR3 loop spans 11 amino acids. Trimming cost V 4 bases and J 10 bases, with 10 bases left between them. The CDR3 DNA follows: TGTGCCAGCAGTGGCGAGGGTGTAGCTTTCTTT. It encodes CASSGEGVAFF.

The rearrangement joins TRBV5-1 to TRBJ1-5; 7 nucleotides align to TRBD1. V gave up 1 base and J gave up 2 bases; unmatched junction bases: 12. The CDR3 loop spans 18 amino acids. CDR1 SGHRS and CDR2 YFSETQ come from the germline V gene. CDR3 amino acids: CASSLSPSGRGGNQPQHF. The CDR3 DNA reads as TGCGCCAGCAGCTTGTCGCCTTCGGGCAGGGGGGGCAATCAGCCCCAGCATTTT. The variable domain in full, with the rest retrieved from reference TRBV5-1 and TRBJ1-5, is KAGVTQTPRYLIKTRGQQVTLSCSPISGHRSVSWYQQTPGQGLQFLFEYFSETQRNKGNFPGRFSGRQFSNSRSEMNVSTLELGDSALYLCASSLSPSGRGGNQPQHFGDGTRLSIL.